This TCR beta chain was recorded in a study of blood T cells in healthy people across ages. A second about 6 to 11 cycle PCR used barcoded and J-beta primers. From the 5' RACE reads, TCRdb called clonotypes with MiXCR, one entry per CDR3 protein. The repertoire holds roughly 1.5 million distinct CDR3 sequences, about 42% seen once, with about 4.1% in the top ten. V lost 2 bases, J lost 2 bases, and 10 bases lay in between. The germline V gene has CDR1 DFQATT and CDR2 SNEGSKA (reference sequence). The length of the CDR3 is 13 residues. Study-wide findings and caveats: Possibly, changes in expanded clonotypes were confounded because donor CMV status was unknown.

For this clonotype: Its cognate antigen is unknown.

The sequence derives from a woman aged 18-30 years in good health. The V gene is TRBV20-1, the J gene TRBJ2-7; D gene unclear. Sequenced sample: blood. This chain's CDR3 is CSARLTATYEQYF. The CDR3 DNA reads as TGCAGTGCTAGACTGACGGCTACCTACGAGCAGTACTTC.